Each of the 32 T cell receptor beta chains below was sequenced from the same sample in a study of blood T cell repertoires in COVID-19. The data were produced by immunoSEQ multiplex PCR, yet TCRdb's version contains in-frame clones alone and is incomplete. The profile shows about 180,000 clones, 86% of them singletons. The sample taken for sequencing was peripheral blood. Receptors were obtained from a man between 65 and 85 years old with active or convalescent COVID-19.

This chain uses TRBV13 with TRBJ1-1, with D perhaps matching TRBD1 (6 bases). V was shortened by 3 bases and J by 11 bases, with 22 bases between the two germline ends. The CDR3 spans 15 residues. Per the germline V gene, CDR1 is PRHDT and CDR2 is FYEKMQ (reference sequence). The CDR3 DNA sequence: TGTGCCAGCAGCTTGACATTCGGGACAAGCGTTTCGGCTTTCTTT. Protein sequence: CASSLTFGTSVSAFF.

In its sample, this clone was seen once. The chain joins TRBV6-6 to TRBJ1-5; D is possibly TRBD1 (5 bases). The CDR3 runs to 16 residues. The V gene lost 7 bases and the J gene lost 3 bases, with 19 bases spanning the gap. Looked up from germline, CDR1 is MNHNY and CDR2 is SVGAGI (reference sequence). The CDR3 loop reads CASKSRAQVVNQPQHF. CDR3 DNA sequence: TGTGCCAGCAAATCACGGGCACAGGTCGTCAATCAGCCCCAGCATTTT.

V usage is TRBV18 and J usage is TRBJ2-1, with TRBD1 matching 8 bases. This CDR3 has 14 amino acids. Germline CDR1 and CDR2: KGHSH and LQKENI. The V segment lost 4 bases and the J segment 6 bases; nucleotides outside the gene matches: 5. The CDR3, as DNA: TGTGCCAGCTCACAGCGGACAGGGTTCAATGAGCAGTTCTTC. As protein: CASSQRTGFNEQFF.

The J gene is TRBJ2-7, the V gene TRBV28; possibly TRBD2 for D (7 bases). CDR3 length: 13 residues. The germline gives CDR1 MDHEN, CDR2 SYDVKM. V shed 5 bases and J shed 7 bases, with 15 bases lying between them. The CDR3 is CASSKGGVYEQYF. Here the CDR3 DNA reads TGTGCCAGCAGTAAGGGGGGGGTATATGAGCAGTACTTC.

This clone was seen once. The rearrangement joins TRBV5-1 to TRBJ2-3, with D possibly TRBD2 on 5 matching bases. The CDR3 runs to 14 residues. CDR1 SGHRS and CDR2 YFSETQ come from the germline V gene. Trimming took 4 bases from V and 6 from J, leaving 15 bases between them. In DNA, the CDR3 is TGCGCCAGCAGCCGACGGCGGGTCGGGGATACGCAGTATTTT. It yields the protein CASSRRRVGDTQYF. The complete variable domain, with remaining parts taken from reference TRBV5-1 and TRBJ2-3, reads KAGVTQTPRYLIKTRGQQVTLSCSPISGHRSVSWYQQTPGQGLQFLFEYFSETQRNKGNFPGRFSGRQFSNSRSEMNVSTLELGDSALYLCASSRRRVGDTQYFGPGTRLTVL.

This chain connects TRBV6-2 or TRBV6-3 to TRBJ2-5; TRBD1 matches at 8 bases. CDR1 is MNHEY, CDR2 SVGEGT, per germline. CDR3 length: 15 amino acids. Trimming removed 5 bases from V and 2 bases from J; junction bases left unmatched: 7. CDR3 protein: CASSRGQDPQETQYF. As DNA, the CDR3 is TGTGCCAGCAGTCGGGGACAGGACCCTCAAGAGACCCAGTACTTC.

This clone was seen a handful of times. The rearrangement joins TRBV11-1 to TRBJ2-3; D is ambiguous. Trimming removed 5 bases at V and 8 bases at J, with 11 bases between. Looked up from germline, CDR1 is SGHAT and CDR2 is FQDESV (reference sequence). CDR3 length: 12 amino acids. The CDR3 sequence: CASSPRNPTQYF. CDR3 in DNA: TGTGCCAGCAGCCCTAGGAACCCTACGCAGTATTTT.

The chain employs TRBV4-3 and TRBJ2-1; 7 bases are a match to TRBD1. The V segment lost 3 bases and the J segment 8 bases; nucleotides outside the gene matches: 7. Germline V gene lookup returns CDR1 LGHNA and CDR2 YSLEER. There are 14 residues in the CDR3. The CDR3 reads CASSQSRGIDEQFF. CDR3 coding DNA: TGCGCCAGCAGCCAGAGCAGGGGGATCGATGAGCAGTTCTTC.

The V and J genes are TRBV4-1 and TRBJ2-7; no reliable D call. V dropped 1 base and J dropped 4 bases, with 14 bases sitting between them. CDR3 length: 15 residues. Germline-derived CDR1 and CDR2 are MGHRA and YSYEKL. As DNA, the CDR3 is TGCGCCAGCAGCCAAGGTGTTGAGACATCATACGAGCAGTACTTC. Its translation: CASSQGVETSYEQYF.

This sequence joins TRBV19 and TRBJ2-2, with 8 bases identical to TRBD1. The junction had 8 bases not matched to a gene; V was cut back by 6 bases and J by 2 bases. This CDR3 is built from 16 residues. The V gene's germline CDR1 is LNHDA and CDR2 SQIVND (reference sequence). CDR3 DNA: TGTGCCAGTAGCATGACAGGGGTCCTCAACACCGGGGAGCTGTTTTTT. Its translation: CASSMTGVLNTGELFF.

This clone was detected a few times. The V call is TRBV12-5, the J call TRBJ1-2; 8 nucleotides agree with TRBD1. Germline loops: CDR1 LGHNT, CDR2 FRNRAP. The CDR3 extends over 16 amino acids. V shed 0 bases, J shed 5 bases, and the junction held 8 bases outside the gene matches. CDR3 loop: CASGLVPLTGVYGYTF. The CDR3 bases are TGTGCTAGTGGTTTGGTACCCCTGACAGGGGTATATGGCTACACCTTC.

A few counts support this clone. V usage is TRBV7-2 and J usage is TRBJ1-5, with 10 bases aligning to TRBD1. Germline-derived CDR1 and CDR2 are SGHTA and FQGNSA. The CDR3 length is 14 residues. V gave up 6 bases and J gave up 9 bases; unmatched junction bases: 8. The CDR3 region has the DNA TGTGCCAGCAGTTACCGGGACAGGGGATCGCCCCAGCATTTT. Its translation: CASSYRDRGSPQHF. The variable domain in full, completed from reference TRBV7-2 and TRBJ1-5, reads GAGVSQSPSNKVTEKGKDVELRCDPISGHTALYWYRQSLGQGLEFLIYFQGNSAPDKSGLPSDRFSAERTGGSVSTLTIQRTQQEDSAVYLCASSYRDRGSPQHFGDGTRLSIL.

This sequence joins TRBV11-2 and TRBJ1-4, with 7 bases that match TRBD1. Germline V gives CDR1 SGHAT, CDR2 FQNNGV. V was clipped by 6 bases and J by 4 bases; unmatched bases: 8. There are 15 residues in the CDR3. The CDR3 DNA reads TGTGCCAGCAGAGAGACCGGACAGGTTAATGAAAAACTGTTTTTT. Encoded protein: CASRETGQVNEKLFF.

A single count supports this clone. V gene TRBV19 combines with J gene TRBJ2-1; no reliable D call. Trimming cost V 1 base and J 1 base, with 11 bases left between them. This CDR3 has 16 residues. Germline V lookup: CDR1 LNHDA, CDR2 SQIVND (reference sequence). The CDR3 reads CASSIGRRSSYNEQFF. For the CDR3, the DNA is TGTGCCAGTAGTATAGGTAGGCGGAGTTCCTACAATGAGCAGTTCTTC.

The genes are TRBV6-6 and TRBJ1-5; possible D gene TRBD1, 5 bases. The CDR3 totals 13 residues. Germline-derived CDR1 and CDR2 are MNHNY and SVGAGI (reference sequence). Trimming removed 11 bases from V and 4 bases from J, with 15 bases in between. CDR3 region: CAGQDTENQPQHF. The CDR3 nucleotides are TGTGCCGGACAAGACACGGAGAATCAGCCCCAGCATTTT.

This clone was seen more than once but under ten times. This chain connects TRBV5-1 to TRBJ1-5; no firm D call. V lost 4 bases and J lost 1, with 12 bases in between. Per the germline V gene, CDR1 is SGHRS and CDR2 is YFSETQ. The CDR3 spans 15 residues. CDR3 nucleotide sequence: TGCGCCAGCAGCCTGGGAGGAGGGAGCAATCAGCCCCAGCATTTT. Translated, it gives CASSLGGGSNQPQHF.

The J gene is TRBJ1-5, the V gene TRBV28; D is possibly TRBD1 (5 bases). The CDR3 runs 13 residues. Trimming pared 2 bases from V and 9 bases from J, leaving 11 bases between. The germline V gene has CDR1 MDHEN and CDR2 SYDVKM. The DNA for the CDR3 is TGTGCCAGCAGTTTACAGGGCACCGGGCCCCAGCATTTT. Encoded protein: CASSLQGTGPQHF. Complete variable domain (other parts from reference TRBV28 and TRBJ1-5): DVKVTQSSRYLVKRTGEKVFLECVQDMDHENMFWYRQDPGLGLRLIYFSYDVKMKEKGDIPEGYSVSREKKERFSLILESASTNQTSMYLCASSLQGTGPQHFGDGTRLSIL.

This clone was seen only once. The CDR3 nucleotides read TGTGCCAGCAGTACATCGCTTGGAAACACCATATATTTT. Translated: CASSTSLGNTIYF. The chain joins TRBV12-3 or TRBV12-4 to TRBJ1-3; no reliable D call. The length of the CDR3 is 13 residues. Trimming cost V 5 bases and J 3 bases, with 8 bases left between them.

V usage is TRBV4-3 and J usage is TRBJ1-1, with 8 bases lining up with TRBD1. The junction had 7 bases not matched to a gene; V was cut back by 6 bases and J by 4 bases. CDR1 and CDR2 (germline): LGHNA, YSLEER. This CDR3 has 14 amino acids. In DNA, the CDR3 is TGCGCCAGCAGTGGACAGGGACTGGGCACTGAAGCTTTCTTT. Translating gives CASSGQGLGTEAFF.

The chain couples TRBV9 to TRBJ2-3, with D perhaps matching TRBD1 (6 bases). Germline-derived CDR1 and CDR2 are SGDLS and YYNGEE. V was trimmed by 3 bases and J by 3 bases, leaving 20 bases between them. The CDR3 contains 17 residues. In DNA, the CDR3 is TGTGCCAGCAGCGGGGGGCTGGTGTTGGGGATTACAGATACGCAGTATTTT. Its protein product is CASSGGLVLGITDTQYF.

In this sample, this clone turned up a few times. The rearrangement uses TRBV5-5 and TRBJ1-1; the D is unclear. Trimming stripped 4 bases from V and 1 base from J, with 11 bases between. The V gene's germline CDR1 is SGHKS and CDR2 YYEKEE (reference sequence). The CDR3 sequence is 14 residues long. The CDR3 loop reads CASSLFAGNTEAFF. The CDR3 coding sequence is TGTGCCAGCAGCCTCTTTGCGGGGAACACTGAAGCTTTCTTT.

In this sample, this clone turned up once. The chain combines TRBV19 with TRBJ2-1; 8 bases are a match to TRBD2. V shed 6 bases and J 2 bases; nucleotides not matched to a gene: 9. The CDR3 sequence is 16 residues long. Looked up from germline, CDR1 is LNHDA and CDR2 is SQIVND (reference sequence). The CDR3 region is CASRPRGSGAYNEQFF. The CDR3 DNA is TGTGCCAGTAGACCCCGAGGTAGCGGGGCCTACAATGAGCAGTTCTTC.

This clone was recorded once. The CDR3: CASRETNWGGEKLFF. Written as DNA, the CDR3 is TGTGCCAGCAGGGAGACCAATTGGGGAGGAGAAAAACTGTTTTTT. The chain joins TRBV6-5 to TRBJ1-4; D gene ambiguous. The V gene lost 6 bases and the J gene lost 8 bases, with 19 bases spanning the gap. Looked up from germline, CDR1 is MNHEY and CDR2 is SVGAGI. The CDR3 covers 15 residues.

This clone was counted a few times. The gene calls are TRBV19 and TRBJ2-2; D is possibly TRBD2 (6 bases). V lost 5 bases and J 0 bases, leaving 10 bases between the germline ends. The CDR3 runs 15 residues. The V gene's germline CDR1 is LNHDA and CDR2 SQIVND (reference sequence). CDR3 region: CASSRDSPNTGELFF. CDR3 coding DNA: TGTGCCAGTAGTCGGGACTCTCCGAACACCGGGGAGCTGTTTTTT.

The chain is built from TRBV27 and TRBJ1-1, with 9 bases identical to TRBD1. The CDR3 has 17 amino acids. Germline V gene sequence: CDR1 MNHEY, CDR2 SMNVEV (reference sequence). V shed 4 bases, J shed 0 bases, and the junction held 9 bases outside the gene matches. Written as DNA, the CDR3 is TGTGCCAGCAGTTCCCGGACAGGGGTTATCATGAACACTGAAGCTTTCTTT. Translating it yields CASSSRTGVIMNTEAFF.

V gene TRBV2 combines with J gene TRBJ1-4; no reliable D call. Germline-derived CDR1 and CDR2 are SNHLY and FYNNEI. CDR3 length equals 13 residues. The V gene lost 6 bases and the J gene lost 7 bases, with 12 bases spanning the gap. CDR3 protein: CASSSVALEKLFF. The CDR3 DNA is TGTGCCAGCAGCTCCGTAGCCCTTGAAAAACTGTTTTTT.

The chain is built from TRBV28 and TRBJ2-1, with TRBD1 identical over 9 bases. The germline V gene has CDR1 MDHEN and CDR2 SYDVKM. Trimming removed 5 bases from V and 7 bases from J; junction bases left unmatched: 12. The CDR3 sequence is 16 residues long. Here the CDR3 DNA reads TGTGCCAGCAGTACCGCCGGGACAGGGTTTCAGAATGAGCAGTTCTTC. This encodes CASSTAGTGFQNEQFF. The complete variable domain, with remaining parts taken from reference TRBV28 and TRBJ2-1, reads DVKVTQSSRYLVKRTGEKVFLECVQDMDHENMFWYRQDPGLGLRLIYFSYDVKMKEKGDIPEGYSVSREKKERFSLILESASTNQTSMYLCASSTAGTGFQNEQFFGPGTRLTVL.

This rearrangement joins TRBV9 to TRBJ2-7, with D unresolved. This CDR3 spans 13 amino acids. CDR1 is SGDLS, CDR2 YYNGEE, per germline. With 0 bases removed from V and 5 bases from J, the gap between germline ends came to 9 bases. The CDR3 reads CASSVAGKDEQYF. The CDR3 nucleotides read TGTGCCAGCAGCGTAGCAGGAAAGGACGAGCAGTACTTC.

This chain uses TRBV27 with TRBJ2-2; TRBD1 agrees at 12 bases. V shed 6 bases and J 9 bases; nucleotides not matched to a gene: 5. Germline V gives CDR1 MNHEY, CDR2 SMNVEV (reference sequence). The CDR3 is 14 residues long. Written as DNA, the CDR3 is TGTGCCAGCAGACCCGGGACAGGGGGCCGGGAGCTGTTTTTT. It translates to CASRPGTGGRELFF.

The chain recombines TRBV5-5 with TRBJ1-1; 7 bases fit TRBD1. Trimming removed 4 bases from V and 1 base from J; junction bases left unmatched: 7. Germline values: CDR1 SGHKS, CDR2 YYEKEE (reference sequence). The CDR3 is 15 residues long. CDR3 sequence: CASSARTGENTEAFF. CDR3 coding DNA: TGTGCCAGCAGCGCCCGGACAGGAGAGAACACTGAAGCTTTCTTT.

This chain links TRBV12-3 or TRBV12-4 with TRBJ2-2, with D perhaps matching TRBD2 (6 bases). This CDR3 comprises 12 residues. V lost 7 bases to trimming and J lost 7 bases, with 10 bases between them. The CDR3 spells CASTTGGGELFF. The CDR3 DNA reads as TGTGCCAGCACCACCGGGGGCGGGGAGCTGTTTTTT.

This sequence joins TRBV18 and TRBJ1-2; D perhaps matches TRBD1 (6 bases). Germline lookup yields CDR1 KGHSH and CDR2 LQKENI. The CDR3 totals 14 residues. V lost 3 bases, J lost 4 bases, and 12 bases lay in between. The CDR3 loop is CASSPTGISYGYTF. The CDR3 nucleotides are TGTGCCAGCTCACCCACAGGGATCAGCTATGGCTACACCTTC.